Only one count was recorded for the clone carrying this T cell receptor beta chain. The data belong to a study of blood T cell repertoires in COVID-19. Study context: Two negative PCRs, clearance, or symptom resolution characterized the recovered Cohort 3 donors.

Cohorts were assigned according to the clinical history that participants reported. Profiled with immunoSEQ multiplex PCR; TCRdb holds only in-frame clones, not every one. This sample has approximately 360,000 clones; more than 70% occur once, and the top ten carry about 1.9%. Germline assignment: CDR1 SGDLS and CDR2 YYNGEE. V shed 0 bases and J 4 bases; nucleotides not matched to a gene: 8. This CDR3 region has 16 residues. V usage is TRBV9 and J usage is TRBJ2-5, with TRBD2 identical over 8 bases. Sequencing used PBMCs or T cells enriched from blood (not recorded which). The TCR was taken from a man between 35 and 55 years old in a cohort exposed to, infected with or recovered from COVID-19 (not recorded which). As DNA, the CDR3 is TGTGCCAGCAGCGTAGTGGGCGGCGGGGGGAGAGAGACCCAGTACTTC. Its protein is CASSVVGGGGRETQYF.